Shown below are 10 T cell receptor beta chains from a single sample sequenced in a study of cytomegalovirus exposure and HLA in healthy donors. Researchers ran the PCR with 60 Vbeta and 13 Jbeta primers. TCRdb keeps only in-frame clones here, not all; method: immunoSEQ multiplex PCR. The data show 200,000 to 250,000 clones, about 80% seen once. The sequenced material came from PBMCs. These receptors originate from a young man in good health and CMV-seronegative.

This chain connects TRBV9 to TRBJ2-7, with D perhaps matching TRBD2 (6 bases). The CDR3 totals 15 residues. In germline, CDR1 is SGDLS, CDR2 YYNGEE. V lost 0 bases to trimming and J lost 2 bases, with 12 bases between them. The CDR3: CASSVGSGVTYEQYF. CDR3 bases: TGTGCCAGCAGCGTAGGTAGCGGAGTAACCTACGAGCAGTACTTC.

V gene TRBV9 combines with J gene TRBJ2-3; 9 nucleotides line up with TRBD2. After removal of 6 bases from V and 6 bases from J, the junction contained 5 bases not matched to a gene. CDR1 is SGDLS, CDR2 YYNGEE, per germline. The CDR3 is 13 amino acids. CDR3 bases: TGTGCCAGCACCATGGGACTAGCCGATACGCAGTATTTT. Residues: CASTMGLADTQYF.

The J gene is TRBJ2-7, the V gene TRBV2; 7 bases are a match to TRBD1. The CDR3 is 17 amino acids. V shed 6 bases and J 0 bases; nucleotides not matched to a gene: 14. CDR1 is SNHLY, CDR2 FYNNEI, per germline. The CDR3 DNA reads as TGTGCCAGCAGAGACCCGGGACAGCTACCGAGCTCCTACGAGCAGTACTTC. It encodes CASRDPGQLPSSYEQYF.

The genes are TRBV14 and TRBJ2-7; D possibly corresponds to TRBD2 (6 bases). CDR1 is SGHDN, CDR2 FVKESK, per germline. The CDR3 spans 16 residues. V dropped 2 bases and J dropped 1 base, with 15 bases sitting between them. CDR3 sequence (DNA): TGTGCCAGCAGCCAAACTCGGGACTTCCCTTCCTACGAGCAGTACTTC. It translates to CASSQTRDFPSYEQYF. Together with reference TRBV14 and TRBJ2-7, the CDR3 gives the full variable domain: EAGVTQFPSHSVIEKGQTVTLRCDPISGHDNLYWYRRVMGKEIKFLLHFVKESKQDESGMPNNRFLAERTGGTYSTLKVQPAELEDSGVYFCASSQTRDFPSYEQYFGPGTRLTVT.

The chain uses TRBV28 and TRBJ2-7; 10 bases line up with TRBD2. V gave up 6 bases and J gave up 3 bases; unmatched junction bases: 8. The CDR3 is 15 residues long. Germline CDR1 is MDHEN and CDR2 is SYDVKM. The CDR3 DNA reads TGTGCCAGCAGATCTAGCGGGAGAACAGTCTACGAGCAGTACTTC. It encodes CASRSSGRTVYEQYF.

The V gene is TRBV19, the J gene TRBJ2-1; perhaps TRBD2 as D (6 bases). This CDR3 is built from 13 residues. CDR1 is LNHDA, CDR2 SQIVND, per germline (reference sequence). V dropped 6 bases and J dropped 8 bases, with 14 bases sitting between them. The CDR3 DNA sequence: TGTGCCAGTAGCCCCGGCGGGAACGATGAGCAGTTCTTC. Translated: CASSPGGNDEQFF.

The chain has TRBV19 and TRBJ1-1; 10 bases agree with TRBD1. Germline lookup yields CDR1 LNHDA and CDR2 SQIVND (reference sequence). The CDR3 is 14 amino acids. The J segment lost 10 bases and the V segment lost 4 bases, leaving 9 bases of the junction unmatched. The chain's CDR3 is CASSRDRGLRGAFF. The CDR3 nucleotides are TGTGCCAGTAGTAGAGACAGGGGGCTGCGGGGAGCTTTCTTT.

This clone was seen a few times. This chain connects TRBV30 to TRBJ2-2; 10 nucleotides match TRBD2. Germline lookup yields CDR1 GTSNPN and CDR2 SVGIG (reference sequence). CDR3 length: 16 amino acids. V was clipped by 3 bases and J by 5 bases; unmatched bases: 9. CDR3 sequence: CAWSQTSGFWTGELFF. CDR3 DNA: TGTGCCTGGAGCCAGACTAGCGGGTTTTGGACCGGGGAGCTGTTTTTT.

The chain carries TRBV14 and TRBJ2-1; D is possibly TRBD1 (6 bases). The V gene's germline CDR1 is SGHDN and CDR2 FVKESK. The CDR3 sequence is 13 residues long. Trimming stripped 3 bases from V and 15 bases from J, with 18 bases between. The CDR3 DNA reads TGTGCCAGCAGCCATACTCGCCAGGGGAAGGGGTTCTTC. This gives the protein CASSHTRQGKGFF.

This clone was counted between two and nine times. This rearrangement joins TRBV5-1 to TRBJ2-7; tentatively, D is TRBD1 (6 bases). Germline CDR1 and CDR2: SGHRS and YFSETQ. V was cut by 0 bases and J by 7 bases, with 8 bases left in between. The CDR3 has 12 amino acids. CDR3 in amino acids: CASSLGDTEQYF. The DNA of the CDR3 is TGCGCCAGCAGCTTGGGGGACACTGAGCAGTACTTC.